The 10 T cell receptor beta chains below come from one sample, sequenced in a study of read filtering for tumor transcriptome and immune sequencing. Molecular barcoded adaptors covering alpha/delta and beta/gamma chains were used on around 370 ng RNA. TCRdb independently ran MiXCR on the reads; one entry per CDR3 protein. The sample contains around 50,000 distinct CDR3 sequences, 9% to 15% of which appear only once. The sequenced sample was a population of CD138-negative cells sorted from bone marrow. Receptors originate from a donor aged 40 or older with multiple myeloma.

To note about this clonotype: A read error may be the cause here, since a much bigger clone is one base away. The gene calls are TRBV3-1 and TRBJ1-4; D is possibly TRBD1 (5 bases). With 4 bases removed from V and 0 bases from J, the gap between germline ends came to 18 bases. This CDR3 comprises 18 residues. Germline V lookup: CDR1 LGHDT, CDR2 YNNKEL (reference sequence). CDR3 loop: CASSPTPRERATNEKLFF. The CDR3 DNA follows: TGTGCCAGCAGCCCGACGCCCAGGGAGAGGGCAACTAATGAAAAACTGTTTTTT. The complete variable domain, with remaining parts taken from reference TRBV3-1 and TRBJ1-4, reads DTAVSQTPKYLVTQMGNDKSIKCEQNLGHDTMYWYKQDSKKFLKIMFSYNNKELIINETVPNRFSPKSPDKAHLNLHINSLELGDSAVYFCASSPTPRERATNEKLFFGSGTQLSVL.

As to this clonotype: A much more abundant neighbour one base away suggests this may be a read error. The chain is built from TRBV29-1 and TRBJ1-3; no clear D gene. CDR1 SQVTM and CDR2 ANQGSEA come from the germline V gene. The CDR3 length is 14 residues. This chain's CDR3 is CSVAPSPSGNTMYF. CDR3 sequence (DNA): TGCAGCGTTGCCCCCAGCCCGTCCGGAAACACCATGTATTTT.

The chain uses TRBV11-2 and TRBJ2-5, with 11 bases fitting TRBD2. The CDR3 consists of 16 residues. Germline trimming cut 2 bases from V and 9 bases from J; bases unmatched to any gene: 11. Germline loops: CDR1 SGHAT, CDR2 FQNNGV. The CDR3 bases are TGTGCCAGCAGCTTAAAACTAGCGGGGGCCGGGGGGGCCCAGTACTTC. Its protein is CASSLKLAGAGGAQYF.

In the case of this clonotype: A read error may explain this, as a much larger clone is one base away. The chain combines TRBV20-1 with TRBJ2-5, with 9 bases aligning to TRBD1. This CDR3 contains 15 residues. The germline gives CDR1 DFQATT, CDR2 SNEGSKA (reference sequence). The DNA for the CDR3 is TGCAATGCTAGAGGGACGACAGGGGGATCTAAGACCCAGTACTTC. This gives the protein CNARGTTGGSKTQYF.

In this sample, this clonotype turned up many times. This chain joins TRBV11-2 and TRBJ2-5, with a possible D match to TRBD1 (6 bases). With 5 bases removed from V and 3 bases from J, the gap between germline ends came to 7 bases. This CDR3 region has 12 residues. Germline CDR1 and CDR2: SGHAT and FQNNGV. The CDR3 spells CASSPGEETQYF. The CDR3 DNA sequence: TGTGCCAGCAGCCCAGGGGAAGAGACCCAGTACTTC.

Regarding this clonotype: A read error may explain this, as a much larger clone is one base away. The CDR3 here is CSARDSRGNGCTF. The CDR3 DNA sequence: TGCAGTGCTAGAGATTCCAGGGGTAACGGCTGCACCTTC. The V gene is TRBV20-1, the J gene TRBJ1-2; tentative D call: TRBD1 (6 bases). This CDR3 is built from 13 residues. Looked up from germline, CDR1 is DFQATT and CDR2 is SNEGSKA (reference sequence).

This clonotype has more than one count but fewer than ten. A much bigger clone sits one base away, suggesting this may be a read error. This chain uses TRBV3-1 with TRBJ2-5; tentatively, D is TRBD2 (5 bases). The CDR3 contains 14 residues. Trimming removed 2 bases at V and 1 base at J, with 8 bases between. From germline, CDR1 is LGHDT and CDR2 YNNKEL (reference sequence). CDR3 in DNA: TGTGCCAGCAGCCAATGGGCGGGCCAAGAGACCCAGTACTTC. Its translation is CASSQWAGQETQYF.

This clonotype has only a few counts. This rearrangement joins TRBV9 to TRBJ1-1; D is possibly TRBD1 (5 bases). V was clipped by 4 bases and J by 8 bases, with 12 bases between them. Per germline, CDR1 SGDLS and CDR2 YYNGEE. The CDR3 consists of 12 residues. CDR3 residues: CASSPEGVEAFF. In DNA form, the CDR3 reads TGTGCCAGCAGCCCCGAAGGGGTGGAAGCTTTCTTT.

This clonotype appeared a few times. A read error is likely, as this CDR3 ends without the conserved phenylalanine or tryptophan. V gene TRBV28 combines with J gene TRBJ2-3, with a tentative D call TRBD1 (6 bases). CDR3 length equals 14 residues. Trimming left V 3 bases short and J 2 bases short, with 9 bases between. Germline loops: CDR1 MDHEN, CDR2 SYDVKM. CDR3 loop: CASSFTGPTDTQYL. The CDR3 bases are TGTGCCAGCAGTTTTACAGGGCCCACAGATACGCAGTATCTT.

About this clonotype: A read error likely explains this, since a far larger clone differs by one base. V and J are TRBV7-4 and TRBJ2-1; D is undetermined. The CDR3 runs 16 residues. Germline V gives CDR1 SGHVT, CDR2 SQSDAQ. The CDR3 spells CASSLGLSSRYNGQFF. In nucleotides, the CDR3 is TGTGCCAGCAGCTTAGGGCTATCCAGCCGGTACAATGGGCAGTTCTTC.